This T cell receptor beta chain comes out of a study of regulatory T cells in long-lasting Graves disease. Note on this clonotype: The antigen is unknown.

The sample's time point: persistent/refractory GD, antithyroid drugs over 5 years with positive TRAb. PBMCs provided the RNA from which the TCR library was made. The source of the patients was an endocrinology department in Xi'an, China. Study-level results: No thyroid tissue was studied; the work used peripheral blood only.

The TCR beta library used iRepertoire HTBI primers with Arm-PCR amplification of CDR3. TCRdb itself ran the multiplex PCR reads through MiXCR, one entry per CDR3 protein. The sample shows 400,000 to 450,000 distinct CDR3 sequences, about 20% of them seen only once. CDR3 size: 19 residues. The germline V gene encodes CDR1 DFQATT and CDR2 SNEGSKA (reference sequence). With 3 bases clipped from V and 0 bases from J, the junction kept 14 bases outside the gene matches. The rearrangement links TRBV20-1 to TRBJ2-2; 9 nucleotides agree with TRBD1. Source: peripheral blood mononuclear cells (PBMCs), taken when the disease was refractory, from a patient treated with antithyroid drugs. This TCR derives from a female donor with Graves disease. DNA of the CDR3: TGCAGTGCTAGGCACTCTTCCGGGACAGGGAAGACGAACACCGGGGAGCTGTTTTTT. This codes for CSARHSSGTGKTNTGELFF.